The 24 T cell receptor beta chains below all came from one sample that was sequenced in a study of T-cell reconstitution after alpha-beta-depleted transplantation in children. Unique molecular identifiers were used to barcode this TCRbeta library. TCRdb re-derived calls from the PCR reads in MiXCR, one entry per CDR3 protein. The repertoire consists of fewer than 550,000 distinct CDR3 sequences, with 9.5% to 12% occurring once and the leading ten covering 13% to 15%. Sample: PBMCs, mostly from graft donor cells, taken 180 days after TCRalphabeta/CD19-depleted stem cell transplant. The source is a female patient aged 2-10 years who had a stem cell transplant for aplastic anemia, so the T cells may come from the graft donor.

There are a few counts of this clonotype. CDR3 sequence (DNA): TGTGCCATCAGTGAAGGTGAAGAACTCTACGAGCAGTACGTC. This codes for CAISEGEELYEQYV. The chain is built from TRBV10-3 and TRBJ2-7; D not certain. V was trimmed by 3 bases and J by 3 bases, leaving 12 bases between them. Germline CDR1 and CDR2: ENHRY and SYGVKD. This CDR3 spans 14 amino acids.

This clonotype was seen a few times. The chain joins TRBV28 to TRBJ2-7; 8 positions match TRBD2. The CDR3 runs to 16 residues. V trimming: 5 bases; J trimming: 6 bases; junction bases outside the gene matches: 15. Per germline, CDR1 MDHEN and CDR2 SYDVKM. This CDR3 is CASSTRRAGALFEQYF. The CDR3 nucleotides are TGTGCCAGCAGTACTCGGAGAGCGGGAGCATTATTCGAGCAGTACTTC.

This clonotype was observed a handful of times. The chain links TRBV18 to TRBJ2-3; D remains unclear. Trimming shortened V by 1 base and J by 1 base, and 6 bases separated the two germline ends. The CDR3 covers 14 residues. Germline CDR1 KGHSH, CDR2 LQKENI. The CDR3, as DNA: TGTGCCAGCTCACCACGAGGACGCACAGATACGCAGTATTTT. Protein sequence: CASSPRGRTDTQYF. Using reference TRBV18 and TRBJ2-3 for the parts outside the CDR3, the full variable domain is NAGVMQNPRHLVRRRGQEARLRCSPMKGHSHVYWYRQLPEEGLKFMVYLQKENIIDESGMPKERFSAEFPKEGPSILRIQQVVRGDSAAYFCASSPRGRTDTQYFGPGTRLTVL.

This clonotype was seen a handful of times. The chain employs TRBV9 and TRBJ2-3; D is undetermined. This CDR3 contains 15 residues. Trimming took 1 base from V and 2 from J, leaving 11 bases between them. CDR1 SGDLS and CDR2 YYNGEE come from the germline V gene. The CDR3 DNA reads as TGTGCCAGCAGCGTAACAACGGCCGTCACAGATACGCAGTATTTT. It codes for CASSVTTAVTDTQYF.

This clonotype was seen more than once but under ten times. V is TRBV5-1 and J is TRBJ2-1; 7 bases fit TRBD1. Germline assignment: CDR1 SGHRS and CDR2 YFSETQ. Germline trimming cut 4 bases from V and 3 bases from J; bases unmatched to any gene: 10. This CDR3 is built from 16 residues. The CDR3 is CASSHQTGLYYNEQFF. DNA for the CDR3: TGCGCCAGCAGCCACCAGACAGGGCTATACTACAATGAGCAGTTCTTC.

This clonotype occurred a few times. The rearrangement joins TRBV6-1 to TRBJ2-6, with D hard to call. Germline-derived CDR1 and CDR2 are MNHNS and SASEGT. V was pared by 1 base and J by 4 bases, with 8 bases between. The CDR3 spans 15 residues. CDR3 amino acids: CASSEDYGGANVLTF. The CDR3 DNA reads as TGTGCCAGCAGTGAAGACTATGGGGGGGCCAACGTCCTGACTTTC.

About this clonotype itself: A read error is possible here, since a much larger clone lies one base away. The chain couples TRBV12-3 or TRBV12-4 to TRBJ2-1, with D maybe TRBD2 (5 bases). Trimming took off 2 bases at V and 2 bases at J, with 10 bases between the two ends. The CDR3 is 15 amino acids. Here the CDR3 DNA reads TGTGCCAGCAGTTTACAAGCGGCCCCCTACAATGAGCAGTTCTTC. Translating it yields CASSLQAAPYNEQFF.

This sequence joins TRBV7-9 and TRBJ2-7; TRBD1 matches at 7 bases. Unmatched junction bases numbered 10, after V lost 8 bases and J lost 0 bases. Looked up from germline, CDR1 is SEHNR and CDR2 is FQNEAQ (reference sequence). The CDR3 is 15 residues long. CDR3 DNA: TGTGCCAGCGGCCTCTCCGGGACAGCCTCCTACGAGCAGTACTTC. It encodes CASGLSGTASYEQYF.

CDR3 nucleotides: TGTGCCAGTAGTATGAGCGGGAGGAGTGACAATGAGCAGTTCTTC. Translated, it gives CASSMSGRSDNEQFF. V and J are TRBV19 and TRBJ2-1; 9 positions match TRBD2. With V trimmed by 3 bases and J by 5 bases, 5 bases remained unmatched. The CDR3 runs to 15 residues. Germline assignment: CDR1 LNHDA and CDR2 SQIVND (reference sequence). Combining the CDR3 with reference TRBV19 and TRBJ2-1 gives the whole variable domain DGGITQSPKYLFRKEGQNVTLSCEQNLNHDAMYWYRQDPGQGLRLIYYSQIVNDFQKGDIAEGYSVSREKKESFPLTVTSAQKNPTAFYLCASSMSGRSDNEQFFGPGTRLTVL.

There are many counts of this clonotype. The chain employs TRBV24-1 and TRBJ1-3; D remains unclear. The CDR3 has 16 residues. V dropped 3 bases and J dropped 0 bases, with 11 bases sitting between them. Germline V gives CDR1 KGHDR, CDR2 SFDVKD. CDR3 sequence: CATSDGGRSSGNTIYF. The CDR3 DNA sequence: TGTGCCACCAGTGATGGAGGACGGAGCTCTGGAAACACCATATATTTT.

The rearrangement joins TRBV3-1 to TRBJ1-5; 10 positions match TRBD1. Per germline, CDR1 LGHDT and CDR2 YNNKEL (reference sequence). Germline trimming cut 4 bases from V and 6 bases from J; bases unmatched to any gene: 6. The CDR3 covers 15 residues. The CDR3 region is CASSRTGTGVQPQHF. The CDR3 DNA follows: TGTGCCAGCAGCCGAACCGGGACAGGGGTTCAGCCCCAGCATTTT. Full variable domain (remainder filled in from reference TRBV3-1 and TRBJ1-5): DTAVSQTPKYLVTQMGNDKSIKCEQNLGHDTMYWYKQDSKKFLKIMFSYNNKELIINETVPNRFSPKSPDKAHLNLHINSLELGDSAVYFCASSRTGTGVQPQHFGDGTRLSIL.

The V and J genes are TRBV7-2 and TRBJ1-5; D not resolved. There are 17 residues in the CDR3. The V gene's germline CDR1 is SGHTA and CDR2 FQGNSA. The V end was cut by 1 base, the J end by 1 base, with 14 bases between. The CDR3 DNA follows: TGTGCCAGCAGCTTAGTCTTCTCCGGATTAAGCAATCAGCCCCAGCATTTT. Translating it yields CASSLVFSGLSNQPQHF.

The gene calls are TRBV3-1 and TRBJ2-5; D is ambiguous. The CDR3 sequence is 15 residues long. Trimming left V 1 base short and J 6 bases short, with 15 bases between. Germline V lookup: CDR1 LGHDT, CDR2 YNNKEL (reference sequence). CDR3 loop: CASSQGNGALQTQYF. The CDR3, as DNA: TGTGCCAGCAGCCAAGGGAACGGTGCCCTCCAGACCCAGTACTTC.

A few counts support this clonotype. The V and J genes are TRBV18 and TRBJ2-7, with D possibly being TRBD1 (6 bases). CDR1 is KGHSH and CDR2 is LQKENI in the germline V gene. The CDR3 has 15 residues. V shed 6 bases and J shed 3 bases, with 18 bases lying between them. CDR3 region: CASSPPDRFNYEQYF. In DNA, the CDR3 is TGTGCCAGCTCCCCTCCCGACAGGTTCAACTACGAGCAGTACTTC.

CDR3 amino acids: CASSWTSGTYNEQFF. In DNA form, the CDR3 reads TGCGCCAGCAGTTGGACTAGCGGAACTTACAATGAGCAGTTCTTC. The rearrangement uses TRBV4-1 and TRBJ2-1; 10 bases fit TRBD2. CDR1 is MGHRA and CDR2 is YSYEKL in the germline V gene. J was trimmed by 4 bases and V by 6 bases; bases with no gene match: 6. The CDR3 length is 15 residues.

The table lists this clonotype with many counts. V gene TRBV29-1 combines with J gene TRBJ2-3; TRBD2 matches at 10 bases. The ends lost 5 bases at V and 2 bases at J; junction bases unmatched: 4. CDR3 length: 14 residues. Germline lookup yields CDR1 SQVTM and CDR2 ANQGSEA. The CDR3 coding sequence is TGCAGCGTTCGACTAGCGGGCTTCACAGATACGCAGTATTTT. It specifies CSVRLAGFTDTQYF.

The chain couples TRBV6-5 to TRBJ2-1, with 12 nucleotides matching TRBD2. The ends lost 2 bases at V and 5 bases at J; junction bases unmatched: 4. Germline V gene sequence: CDR1 MNHEY, CDR2 SVGAGI. The CDR3 has 16 residues. This CDR3 is CASSYTLAGGDNEQFF. The DNA for the CDR3 is TGTGCCAGCAGTTACACACTAGCGGGAGGAGACAATGAGCAGTTCTTC.

The chain uses TRBV15 and TRBJ2-2; a possible D gene is TRBD2 (5 bases). CDR1 LNHNV and CDR2 YYDKDF come from the germline V gene (reference sequence). Trimming removed 4 bases from V and 7 bases from J, with 10 bases in between. This CDR3 comprises 13 residues. Written as DNA, the CDR3 is TGTGCCACCAGCATCCCGGGGAGCGGGGAGCTGTTTTTT. This gives the protein CATSIPGSGELFF.

Only a few counts were recorded for this clonotype. The chain links TRBV14 to TRBJ2-1, with D unresolved. Germline lookup yields CDR1 SGHDN and CDR2 FVKESK. V shed 3 bases and J shed 11 bases, with 8 bases lying between them. There are 11 residues in the CDR3. The CDR3 DNA is TGTGCCAGCAGCCAGGCTCGACAGCAGTTCTTC. This sequence encodes CASSQARQQFF.

The count of this clonotype is one. The rearrangement links TRBV6-1 to TRBJ2-1; D is tentatively TRBD1 or TRBD2 (5 bases each). The length of the CDR3 is 16 residues. Germline assignment: CDR1 MNHNS and CDR2 SASEGT. Trimming stripped 2 bases from V and 0 bases from J, with 11 bases between. CDR3 nucleotides: TGTGCCAGCAGTGAATTAGAGGGGAGCTCCTACAATGAGCAGTTCTTC. It is translated as CASSELEGSSYNEQFF.

This sequence joins TRBV12-3 or TRBV12-4 and TRBJ2-5; 7 bases are shared with TRBD1. This CDR3 contains 13 residues. The junction had 7 bases not matched to a gene; V was cut back by 5 bases and J by 7 bases. The CDR3 protein is CASSQDRQATQYF. DNA for the CDR3: TGTGCCAGCAGTCAGGACAGGCAGGCGACCCAGTACTTC.

This clonotype was counted at least ten times. The V gene is TRBV29-1, the J gene TRBJ2-5, with 9 nucleotides matching TRBD1. This CDR3 is built from 13 residues. The J segment lost 11 bases and the V segment lost 6 bases, leaving 13 bases of the junction unmatched. CDR1 and CDR2 (germline): SQVTM, ANQGSEA. The CDR3 DNA sequence: TGCAGCGTGCGTCGGGGGACAGGGAGTTCTCAGTACTTC. Residues: CSVRRGTGSSQYF.

The J gene is TRBJ1-1, the V gene TRBV28, with 8 bases fitting TRBD1. CDR1 is MDHEN and CDR2 is SYDVKM in the germline V gene. This CDR3 is 16 amino acids long. The trim removed 3 bases at V and 0 bases at J, leaving 6 bases unmatched. CDR3 bases: TGTGCCAGCAGTTTGTGGACAGGGTCCCTGAACACTGAAGCTTTCTTT. Its protein is CASSLWTGSLNTEAFF.

This clonotype occurred many times. The chain is built from TRBV6-2 or TRBV6-3 and TRBJ2-3; 8 positions agree with TRBD2. This CDR3 comprises 15 residues. J was trimmed by 4 bases and V by 2 bases; bases with no gene match: 5. Germline loops: CDR1 MNHEY, CDR2 SVGEGT. The CDR3 coding sequence is TGTGCCAGCAGTTACCCAGCGGGAGACCCAGATACGCAGTATTTT. Amino acid sequence: CASSYPAGDPDTQYF.